This record concerns one TCR beta chain sequence. Its antigen specificity is not known. No qualities accompany the bases; no much larger clone lies one base away. Sequencing instrument: Illumina HiSeq 1500. TCRdb reran the public reads through fastp at Q25 and MiXCR, keeping productive beta chains. Merged by CDR3 protein, the rows form single entries marked with the most common genes and DNA. This sample has about 450,000 distinct CDR3 sequences in its table, and approximately 33% of those were observed once. The top ten clonotypes cover roughly 15% of the sample. Trimming at the junction amounts to 5 bases on V and 1 base on J, and the germline ends lie 17 bases apart. CDR1 and CDR2 were assigned from the germline V gene as SGHVS and FNYEAQ. Taken from cysteine to phenylalanine, the CDR3 has 16 residues. The DNA shown is the 48-base CDR3, in frame from base 1. The record originates from a study of T cell repertoires in cytomegalovirus infection (dated by TCRdb to about 2019). For the wider study: Because public TCR beta signatures pointed to carriage of CMV infection together with the matching HLA type, the HLA type of each donor mattered for the analysis.

Here is what the overall study found, with its caveats: In both this cohort and an independent 352-donor cohort, the cumulative frequency of public TCR beta family members distinguished carriers of CMV infection plus the relevant HLA type. In the ex vivo response, HLA-C-restricted CMV-specific TCR beta clonotypes were dominant, and in two of eight donors the single most frequent clonotype came from this HLA-C-restricted group.

In this chain, TRBV7-6 is recombined with TRBJ1-1; 5 matching bases give a weak D call of TRBD1. The source of this sequence is a human donor in good health (CMV status not recorded). Some clones in this sample may be carry-over from other donors' samples. The sequencing input was PBMCs. The DNA is TGTGCCAGCAGCCGCGGACAAGCCCTAGGGAACACTGAAGCTTTCTTT. Its translation reads: CASSRGQALGNTEAFF.